These 30 T cell receptor beta chains were all obtained from the same sample, sequenced in a study of blood T cell repertoires in COVID-19 (dated by TCRdb to the early 2020s). The method behind the library was the immunoSEQ multiplex PCR assay. Held by TCRdb, this immuneACCESS table contains in-frame sequences only and omits some clones. Under half of the omission traces to an unresolved V gene where checked; the cause of the rest is unknown. For this sample there are about 220,000 clones; roughly 84% appear just once. Of the sample, about 6.6% is held by the ten largest clones. The sequencing sample was made of PBMCs or T cells enriched from blood (not recorded which). Receptors originate from a woman between 35 and 50 years old who had recovered from COVID-19.

V usage is TRBV24-1 and J usage is TRBJ2-1, with a tentative D call TRBD1 (6 bases). Germline assignment: CDR1 KGHDR and CDR2 SFDVKD. The V gene lost 8 bases and the J gene lost 8 bases, with 18 bases spanning the gap. This CDR3 is built from 14 residues. The CDR3: CATKGPGAHDEQFF. CDR3 sequence (DNA): TGTGCCACCAAGGGACCAGGGGCACACGATGAGCAGTTCTTC.

The genes are TRBV10-3 and TRBJ2-1, with D possibly TRBD2 on 5 matching bases. With 5 bases removed from V and 5 bases from J, the gap between germline ends came to 16 bases. Germline CDR1 ENHRY, CDR2 SYGVKD. The CDR3 consists of 15 residues. CDR3 loop: CAISQQPRTHNEQFF. The CDR3, as DNA: TGTGCCATCAGTCAACAGCCCAGGACTCACAATGAGCAGTTCTTC.

The chain couples TRBV25-1 to TRBJ2-2; D may be TRBD2 (6 bases). CDR1 MGHDK and CDR2 SYGVNS come from the germline V gene. V was pared by 8 bases and J by 4 bases, with 8 bases between. This CDR3 has 12 residues. The CDR3 spells CASASATGELFF. The CDR3, as DNA: TGTGCCAGCGCTAGCGCCACCGGGGAGCTGTTTTTT.

The chain employs TRBV30 and TRBJ1-4; no clear D gene. The germline V gene has CDR1 GTSNPN and CDR2 SVGIG (reference sequence). This CDR3 has 15 amino acids. V shed 6 bases and J shed 4 bases, with 18 bases lying between them. The DNA for the CDR3 is TGTGCCTGCCATCAGAGTGGAGCAGATAATGAAAAACTGTTTTTT. Residues: CACHQSGADNEKLFF.

The chain couples TRBV7-2 to TRBJ2-2; a possible D gene is TRBD2 (6 bases). CDR1 is SGHTA and CDR2 is FQGNSA in the germline V gene. The CDR3 runs to 16 residues. Deletions cut 1 base from V and 0 bases from J, with 9 bases between. CDR3 in DNA: TGTGCCAGCAGCTTAGTGGGCGGGGCGAACACCGGGGAGCTGTTTTTT. This translates into CASSLVGGANTGELFF.

This clone has only a few counts. The J gene is TRBJ2-1, the V gene TRBV21-1; TRBD1 is the table's D call and was not checked against the DNA. TRBV21-1 is given as a pseudogene. This CDR3 is 17 amino acids long. The CDR3 is CASSKVGTGCTYNEQFF. CDR3 bases: TGTGCCAGCAGCAAAGTGGGGACAGGTTGTACCTACAATGAGCAGTTCTTC.

The rearrangement uses TRBV21-1 and TRBJ2-1; TRBD1, the table's D call, lacks a check against the DNA. TRBV21-1 is marked as a pseudogene. This CDR3 spans 16 amino acids. This chain's CDR3 is CASSTRQGYRSGEQFF. In DNA form, the CDR3 reads TGTGCCAGCAGCACCCGACAGGGGTACAGATCGGGTGAGCAGTTCTTC.

This sequence joins TRBV5-1 and TRBJ1-1; no clear D gene. Germline-derived CDR1 and CDR2 are SGHRS and YFSETQ. The CDR3 runs 14 residues. Between the trimmed V and J ends, which lost 2 bases and 3 bases, there was a span of 11 bases. The CDR3 DNA follows: TGCGCCAGCAGCTTCCAAGGAGGGTACACTGAAGCTTTCTTT. It codes for CASSFQGGYTEAFF.

This clone occurred a few times. The J gene is TRBJ2-3, the V gene TRBV7-8, with D perhaps TRBD2 (5 bases). The germline V gene encodes CDR1 SGHVS and CDR2 FQNEAQ. This CDR3 has 12 residues. Trimming shortened V by 5 bases and J by 7 bases, and 10 bases separated the two germline ends. This CDR3 reads CASSPPGNTQYF. The CDR3 DNA sequence: TGTGCCAGCAGCCCACCCGGGAATACGCAGTATTTT.

The chain recombines TRBV4-1 with TRBJ1-4; a possible D gene is TRBD1 (5 bases). Germline V gives CDR1 MGHRA, CDR2 YSYEKL. This CDR3 spans 14 amino acids. V was clipped by 4 bases and J by 6 bases, with 12 bases between them. For the CDR3, the DNA is TGCGCCAGCAGCCTAAGGGGATTGGATGAAAAACTGTTTTTT. This codes for CASSLRGLDEKLFF.

The rearrangement links TRBV5-4 to TRBJ2-1; 7 positions agree with TRBD1. The V segment lost 5 bases and the J segment 8 bases; nucleotides outside the gene matches: 4. CDR1 and CDR2 from the germline V gene are SGHNT and YYREEE (reference sequence). This CDR3 comprises 12 residues. CDR3 sequence (DNA): TGTGCCAGCAGTCCTGACAGGGATGAGCAGTTCTTC. This translates into CASSPDRDEQFF.

The CDR3 region has the DNA TGTGCCAGCAGCTTATCTCCTGGGGCGCAAATGAACACTGAAGCTTTCTTT. This gives the protein CASSLSPGAQMNTEAFF. This chain uses TRBV7-8 with TRBJ1-1; perhaps TRBD1 as D (5 bases). The CDR3 covers 17 residues. In germline, CDR1 is SGHVS, CDR2 FQNEAQ. Trimming took off 2 bases at V and 0 bases at J, with 16 bases between the two ends.

CDR3 nucleotides: TGTGCCAGCAGTTATCTCCTAGGGGGCGCTTACTATGGCTACACCTTC. Its translation is CASSYLLGGAYYGYTF. This chain links TRBV28 with TRBJ1-2; 7 bases are shared with TRBD1. Unmatched junction bases numbered 11, after V lost 4 bases and J lost 3 bases. The CDR3 covers 16 residues. Germline assignment: CDR1 MDHEN and CDR2 SYDVKM.

Here the CDR3 DNA reads TGTGCCAGCAGCTTGGGACAGGGGGCGGCTGGCTACACCTTC. It encodes CASSLGQGAAGYTF. The chain is built from TRBV7-2 and TRBJ1-2, with 12 bases identical to TRBD1. V was pared by 3 bases and J by 7 bases, with 3 bases of the junction left unmatched. CDR3 length: 14 amino acids. CDR1 SGHTA and CDR2 FQGNSA come from the germline V gene. The variable domain in full, completed from reference TRBV7-2 and TRBJ1-2, reads GAGVSQSPSNKVTEKGKDVELRCDPISGHTALYWYRQSLGQGLEFLIYFQGNSAPDKSGLPSDRFSAERTGGSVSTLTIQRTQQEDSAVYLCASSLGQGAAGYTFGSGTRLTVV.

The rearrangement uses TRBV30 and TRBJ1-2; D possibly corresponds to TRBD1 (6 bases). The CDR3 consists of 17 residues. The V end was cut by 7 bases, the J end by 1 base, with 25 bases between. The germline gives CDR1 GTSNPN, CDR2 SVGIG (reference sequence). CDR3 DNA sequence: TGTGCCTCCACTCAGGGGTTTACACCTAGATTTAACTATGGCTACACCTTC. It is translated as CASTQGFTPRFNYGYTF. Full variable domain (missing parts from reference TRBV30 and TRBJ1-2): SQTIHQWPATLVQPVGSPLSLECTVEGTSNPNLYWYRQAAGRGLQLLFYSVGIGQISSEVPQNLSASRPQDRQFILSSKKLLLSDSGFYLCASTQGFTPRFNYGYTFGSGTRLTVV.

This clone was recorded once. V gene TRBV9 combines with J gene TRBJ2-2, with 11 bases identical to TRBD1. The CDR3 sequence is 16 residues long. J gave up 4 bases and V 3 bases, and 5 bases lay outside the gene matches. Germline V gene data show CDR1 as SGDLS and CDR2 as YYNGEE. CDR3 sequence reads: CASSGTGQGVTGELFF. CDR3 DNA sequence: TGTGCCAGCAGCGGGACGGGACAGGGGGTCACCGGGGAGCTGTTTTTT.

J is TRBJ2-1 and V is TRBV19, with 7 bases fitting TRBD2. The ends lost 6 bases at V and 8 bases at J; junction bases unmatched: 13. Germline CDR1 is LNHDA and CDR2 is SQIVND (reference sequence). The CDR3 runs 15 residues. CDR3 amino acids: CASSGWEGQGHEQFF. The CDR3 DNA reads TGTGCCAGTAGCGGTTGGGAGGGCCAAGGTCATGAGCAGTTCTTC.

This clone was detected once. V is TRBV28 and J is TRBJ1-5; D unclear. Germline V lookup: CDR1 MDHEN, CDR2 SYDVKM. The CDR3 runs to 15 residues. The V and J ends lost 4 bases and 4 bases respectively, with 14 bases between them. As DNA, the CDR3 is TGTGCCAGCAGTTCCGCCCCAGGAAGTAATCAGCCCCAGCATTTT. This gives the protein CASSSAPGSNQPQHF.

This clone was found a few times. This chain connects TRBV11-2 to TRBJ2-2, with a weak D call TRBD1 (6 bases). Germline V gene sequence: CDR1 SGHAT, CDR2 FQNNGV. Trimming removed 2 bases at V and 6 bases at J, with 25 bases between. This CDR3 has 19 residues. CDR3 loop: CASSLSGSWGQRKPGELFF. The CDR3 bases are TGTGCCAGCAGCTTAAGTGGTTCGTGGGGGCAGAGGAAACCCGGGGAGCTGTTTTTT. The full variable domain, completed using reference TRBV11-2 and TRBJ2-2, is EAGVAQSPRYKIIEKRQSVAFWCNPISGHATLYWYQQILGQGPKLLIQFQNNGVVDDSQLPKDRFSAERLKGVDSTLKIQPAKLEDSAVYLCASSLSGSWGQRKPGELFFGEGSRLTVL.

The gene calls are TRBV5-4 and TRBJ1-4; 7 bases are shared with TRBD1. CDR3 length: 14 residues. The V segment lost 4 bases and the J segment 1 base; nucleotides outside the gene matches: 1. Germline CDR1 SGHNT, CDR2 YYREEE (reference sequence). CDR3 in DNA: TGTGCCAGCAGCCGACAGGGAACTAATGAAAAACTGTTTTTT. This translates into CASSRQGTNEKLFF.

V usage is TRBV28 and J usage is TRBJ2-7, with TRBD2 as a possible D gene (6 bases). Germline V CDR1 and CDR2: MDHEN, SYDVKM. CDR3 size: 15 residues. The V end lost 6 bases, the J end lost 0 bases, and 15 bases lay between the germline ends. CDR3: CASRSGGGNSYEQYF. The CDR3 nucleotides read TGTGCCAGCAGATCCGGTGGGGGGAACTCCTACGAGCAGTACTTC.

The chain uses TRBV2 and TRBJ2-7; possible D gene TRBD1, 5 bases. CDR1 and CDR2 (germline): SNHLY, FYNNEI. Trimming shortened V by 5 bases and J by 6 bases, and 17 bases separated the two germline ends. The CDR3 extends over 14 amino acids. CDR3 residues: CASSLGVSSREQYF. The CDR3 nucleotides read TGTGCCAGCAGTCTAGGGGTTTCCTCGCGCGAGCAGTACTTC.

The chain has TRBV6-4 and TRBJ2-3; 7 bases agree with TRBD1. The V gene end was trimmed by 5 bases and the J gene end by 2 bases; junction bases not matched to a gene: 4. The CDR3 consists of 14 residues. Germline V gives CDR1 MRHNA, CDR2 SNTAGT. The CDR3 DNA sequence: TGTGCCAGCAGTCCTGGACAGGCCACAGATACGCAGTATTTT. Translated: CASSPGQATDTQYF.

The chain has TRBV11-1 and TRBJ2-5; 8 bases fit TRBD2. This CDR3 has 15 amino acids. The germline CDR1 and CDR2 sequences are SGHAT and FQDESV (reference sequence). V was clipped by 5 bases and J by 5 bases; unmatched bases: 10. The CDR3 coding sequence is TGTGCCAGCAGCCGCAGCGGGAGTGGCAGGGAGACCCAGTACTTC. Translating gives CASSRSGSGRETQYF.

The chain combines TRBV20-1 with TRBJ1-1, with a weak D call TRBD1 (5 bases). Germline-derived CDR1 and CDR2 are DFQATT and SNEGSKA (reference sequence). V dropped 4 bases and J dropped 6 bases, with 9 bases sitting between them. The CDR3 sequence is 11 residues long. CDR3: CSANRPPEAFF. The CDR3 bases are TGCAGTGCTAACAGGCCCCCTGAAGCTTTCTTT.

This clone was recorded once. This sequence joins TRBV27 and TRBJ1-2, with TRBD1 matching over 7 bases. The CDR3 is made up of 16 amino acids. V shed 7 bases, J shed 6 bases, and the junction held 17 bases outside the gene matches. Germline V CDR1 and CDR2: MNHEY, SMNVEV (reference sequence). The CDR3 DNA reads as TGTGCCAGCATCCCGCCTACCGACAGGGACGACGATGGCTACACCTTC. Its protein product is CASIPPTDRDDDGYTF.

The CDR3 here is CASSQTLAGFQETQYF. The CDR3 region has the DNA TGTGCCAGCAGCCAAACCCTAGCGGGCTTTCAAGAGACCCAGTACTTC. The chain carries TRBV3-1 (or the pseudogene TRBV3-2) and TRBJ2-5; TRBD2 aligns across 8 bases. The V segment lost 2 bases and the J segment 2 bases; nucleotides outside the gene matches: 7. In germline, CDR1 is LGHDT, CDR2 YNNKEL (reference sequence). The CDR3 runs to 16 residues.

This clone showed up many times. V usage is TRBV28 and J usage is TRBJ2-7, with D tentatively TRBD2 (6 bases). The V end was cut by 6 bases, the J end by 6 bases, with 15 bases between. Germline values: CDR1 MDHEN, CDR2 SYDVKM. The CDR3 consists of 13 residues. The DNA for the CDR3 is TGTGCCAGCAGGGGTTCGGGGGTCGCCGAGCAGTACTTC. It encodes CASRGSGVAEQYF. Full variable domain (rest looked up from reference TRBV28 and TRBJ2-7): DVKVTQSSRYLVKRTGEKVFLECVQDMDHENMFWYRQDPGLGLRLIYFSYDVKMKEKGDIPEGYSVSREKKERFSLILESASTNQTSMYLCASRGSGVAEQYFGPGTRLTVT.

V gene TRBV12-3 or TRBV12-4 combines with J gene TRBJ1-1; D may be TRBD1 (5 bases). Trimming pared 3 bases from V and 2 bases from J, leaving 7 bases between. This CDR3 spans 13 amino acids. CDR3 sequence: CASSLRTNTEAFF. The CDR3 bases are TGTGCCAGCAGTTTGCGGACAAACACTGAAGCTTTCTTT.

The chain uses TRBV30 and TRBJ2-1, with 8 bases identical to TRBD2. This CDR3 is 15 amino acids long. Germline V CDR1 and CDR2: GTSNPN, SVGIG (reference sequence). Losses at the gene ends were 5 bases for V and 4 bases for J; bases not matched to a gene: 10. The CDR3 here is CAWGRLAGLYNEQFF. The CDR3 DNA reads TGTGCCTGGGGCAGGCTAGCGGGCCTGTACAATGAGCAGTTCTTC.